These 2 T cell receptor beta chains were sequenced from one sample in a study of molecular identifiers for immune sequencing clone quantification. TCRdb reprocessed the PCR reads with MiXCR, giving one entry per CDR3 protein. The data contain about 320,000 distinct CDR3 sequences, about a quarter of them singletons. The sample was naive CD8+ T cells from blood, with Jurkat cell RNA spiked in. Subset meaning: FACS-sorted CD8+CD4-CCR7+CD45RA+ naive T cells. Receptor source: a human donor in good health. Some libraries in this study had Jurkat cell RNA spiked in.

This clonotype was observed a few times. The junction departs from the called germline gene at one end, perhaps through a read error. The V and J genes are TRBV6-1 and TRBJ1-1; 8 bases are a match to TRBD1. Germline CDR1 reads MNHNS; CDR2 reads SASEGT. The CDR3 totals 13 residues. This CDR3 reads CASRDRVRTEALF. DNA of the CDR3: TGTGCCAGCAGGGACAGGGTAAGGACTGAAGCTCTCTTT.

CDR3 residues: CASSLAGGGPSTDTQYF. In DNA form, the CDR3 reads TGTGCCAGCAGCTTAGCCGGCGGGGGGCCTAGCACAGATACGCAGTATTTT. The rearrangement links TRBV7-9 to TRBJ2-3; 8 bases fit TRBD2. With 0 bases clipped from V and 0 bases from J, the junction kept 5 bases outside the gene matches. Germline V gene sequence: CDR1 SEHNR, CDR2 FQNEAQ (reference sequence). This CDR3 has 17 amino acids.